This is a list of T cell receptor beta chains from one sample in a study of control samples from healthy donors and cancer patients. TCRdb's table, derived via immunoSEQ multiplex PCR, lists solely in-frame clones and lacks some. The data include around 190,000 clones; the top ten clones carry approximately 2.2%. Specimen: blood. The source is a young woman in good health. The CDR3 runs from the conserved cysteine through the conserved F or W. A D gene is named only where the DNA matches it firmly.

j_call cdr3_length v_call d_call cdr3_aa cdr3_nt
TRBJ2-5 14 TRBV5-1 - CASSPGTPGETQYF TGCGCCAGCAGCCCGGGGACACCTGGGGAGACCCAGTACTTC
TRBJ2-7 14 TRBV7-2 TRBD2 CASSPGLAGVEQYF TGTGCCAGCAGCCCGGGACTAGCGGGGGTAGAGCAGTACTTC
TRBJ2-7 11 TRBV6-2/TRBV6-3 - CASSDDYEQYF TGTGCCAGCAGTGACGACTACGAGCAGTACTTC
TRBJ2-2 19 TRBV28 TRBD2 CASSTGGLAGPLNTGELFF TGTGCCAGCAGCACAGGCGGACTAGCGGGACCCCTGAACACCGGGGAGCTGTTTTTT
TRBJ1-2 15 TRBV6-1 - CASSEPSRGESGYTF TGTGCCAGCAGTGAACCGTCGAGGGGGGAAAGTGGCTACACCTTC
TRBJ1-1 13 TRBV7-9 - CASSLALNTEAFF TGTGCCAGCAGCTTGGCGTTGAACACTGAAGCTTTCTTT
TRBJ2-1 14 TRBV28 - CASSLLASNNEQFF TGTGCCAGCAGTTTATTGGCTAGTAACAATGAGCAGTTCTTC
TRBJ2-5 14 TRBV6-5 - CASSYLETLETQYF TGTGCCAGCAGTTACTTGGAGACGTTGGAGACCCAGTACTTC
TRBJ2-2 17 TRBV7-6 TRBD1 CASSLAIRGRNTGELFF TGTGCCAGCAGCTTAGCGATCAGGGGGAGGAACACCGGGGAGCTGTTTTTT
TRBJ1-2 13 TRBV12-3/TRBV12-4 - CASSLGDNYGYTF TGTGCCAGCAGTTTGGGGGATAACTATGGCTACACCTTC
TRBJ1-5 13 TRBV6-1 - CASSELGGQPQHF TGTGCCAGCAGTGAATTAGGAGGTCAGCCCCAGCATTTT
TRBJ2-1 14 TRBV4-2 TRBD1 CASSQGTGNNEQFF TGTGCCAGCAGCCAAGGGACAGGCAACAATGAGCAGTTCTTC
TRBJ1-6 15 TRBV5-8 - CASSLFVGRYSPLHF TGTGCCAGCAGCCTATTTGTGGGGCGGTACTCACCCCTCCACTTT
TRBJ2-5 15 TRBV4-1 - CASSQARERKETQYF TGCGCCAGCAGCCAAGCCAGGGAAAGGAAGGAGACCCAGTACTTC
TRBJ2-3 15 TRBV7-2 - CASSSWDPTTDTQYF TGTGCCAGCAGCTCGTGGGACCCAACCACAGATACGCAGTATTTT
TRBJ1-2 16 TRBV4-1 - CASSPVGATTTHGYTF TGCGCCAGCAGCCCCGTAGGGGCCACGACAACCCATGGCTACACCTTC
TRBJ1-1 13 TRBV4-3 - CASSQDTAGKAFF TGCGCCAGCAGCCAAGATACTGCCGGGAAGGCTTTCTTT
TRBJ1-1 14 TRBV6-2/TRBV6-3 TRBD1 CASTPGGQPTEAFF TGTGCCAGCACCCCAGGGGGGCAACCCACTGAAGCTTTCTTT
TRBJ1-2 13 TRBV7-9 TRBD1 CASSGGTGNGYTF TGTGCCAGCAGCGGAGGGACAGGGAATGGCTACACCTTC
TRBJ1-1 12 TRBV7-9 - CASSRPERAAFF TGTGCCAGCAGCCGACCTGAGAGGGCAGCTTTCTTT
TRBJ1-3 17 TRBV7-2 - CASSLRATGLNWNTIYF TGTGCCAGCAGCTTAAGGGCTACAGGGTTGAATTGGAACACCATATATTTT
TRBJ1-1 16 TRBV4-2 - CASSQEPRGRNTEAFF TGTGCCAGCAGCCAAGAACCCCGCGGGCGGAACACTGAAGCTTTCTTT
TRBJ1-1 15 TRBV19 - CASIAAQGQGTEAFF TGTGCCAGTATCGCAGCTCAGGGTCAGGGCACTGAAGCTTTCTTT
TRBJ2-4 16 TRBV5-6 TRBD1 CASSLDRGRIKNIQYF TGTGCCAGCAGCTTGGACAGGGGGCGGATCAAAAACATTCAGTACTTC
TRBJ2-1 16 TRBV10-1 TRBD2 CASSEGRGGTRNEQFF TGCGCCAGCAGTGAGGGGCGGGGGGGCACTAGGAATGAGCAGTTCTTC
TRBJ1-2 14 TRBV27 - CASSLSYRTEDYTF TGTGCCAGCAGTTTATCCTACCGGACAGAAGACTACACCTTC
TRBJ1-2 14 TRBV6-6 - CASSATGNAYGYTF TGTGCCAGCAGCGCCACAGGGAATGCTTATGGCTACACCTTC
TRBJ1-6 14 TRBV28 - CASSSGGAERALHF TGTGCCAGCAGTTCCGGGGGGGCTGAAAGGGCCCTCCACTTT
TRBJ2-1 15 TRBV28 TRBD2 CASSSLAGGPNEQFF TGTGCCAGCAGTTCCCTAGCGGGGGGGCCTAATGAGCAGTTCTTC
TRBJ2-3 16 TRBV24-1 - CATSDSNPVVADTQYF TGTGCCACCAGTGATTCCAACCCGGTCGTCGCAGATACGCAGTATTTT
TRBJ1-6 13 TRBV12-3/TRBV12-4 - CASVSRYNSPLHF TGTGCCAGCGTCTCCAGGTATAATTCACCCCTCCACTTT
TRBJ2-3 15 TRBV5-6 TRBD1 CASRQDRVGTDTQYF TGTGCCAGCAGGCAGGACAGGGTGGGCACAGATACGCAGTATTTT
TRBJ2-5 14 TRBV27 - CASSIRQTQETQYF TGTGCCAGCAGTATTCGACAGACCCAAGAGACCCAGTACTTC
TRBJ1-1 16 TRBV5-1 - CASSQWSRSVNTEAFF TGCGCCAGCAGCCAATGGAGTAGGTCAGTGAACACTGAAGCTTTCTTT
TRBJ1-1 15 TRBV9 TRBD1 CASSVADRENTEAFF TGTGCCAGCAGCGTAGCCGACAGGGAGAACACTGAAGCTTTCTTT
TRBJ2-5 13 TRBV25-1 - CASRETYQETQYF TGTGCCAGCAGAGAGACATACCAAGAGACCCAGTACTTC
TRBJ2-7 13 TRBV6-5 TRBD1 CASRPGQGYEQYF TGTGCCAGCAGACCGGGACAGGGCTACGAGCAGTACTTC
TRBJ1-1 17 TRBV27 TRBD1 CASSYAGTGETPTEAFF TGTGCCAGCAGTTACGCCGGGACAGGGGAGACTCCCACTGAAGCTTTCTTT
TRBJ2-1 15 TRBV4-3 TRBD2 CASSQGLAGGLEQFF TGCGCCAGCAGCCAAGGACTAGCGGGGGGGCTTGAGCAGTTCTTC
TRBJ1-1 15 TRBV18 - CASSSAGQLNTEAFF TGTGCCAGCTCATCGGCAGGGCAACTGAACACTGAAGCTTTCTTT
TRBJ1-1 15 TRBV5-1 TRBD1 CASSLADREGTEAFF TGCGCCAGCAGCTTGGCGGACAGGGAGGGCACTGAAGCTTTCTTT
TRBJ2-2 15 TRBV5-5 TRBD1 CASSSTGVLTGELFF TGTGCCAGCAGCTCAACAGGGGTCCTGACCGGGGAGCTGTTTTTT
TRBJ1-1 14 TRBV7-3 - CASSLTEGITEAFF TGTGCCAGCAGCTTAACGGAAGGAATCACTGAAGCTTTCTTT
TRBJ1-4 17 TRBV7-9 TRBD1 CASSVGTGGTLNEKLFF TGTGCCAGCAGCGTAGGGACAGGGGGGACCCTTAATGAAAAACTGTTTTTT
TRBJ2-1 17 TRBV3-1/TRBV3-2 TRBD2 CASSQDLLGLADDEQFF TGTGCCAGCAGCCAAGATTTATTAGGACTAGCTGACGATGAGCAGTTCTTC